These 2 T cell receptor beta chains share one sample of origin, sequenced in a study of blood T cell repertoires in COVID-19 (TCRdb year 2020). Receptor amplification or capture employed the immunoSEQ multiplex PCR assay. TCRdb's version of the immuneACCESS table is confined to in-frame rearrangements and falls short of the full clone set. An unresolved V gene accounts for under half of the shortfall where checked; the remainder is of unknown origin. This sample gives about 160,000 clones in total; approximately 87% of them show up just once. The ten most abundant clones make up 4.4% of the sample. Material: PBMCs or T cells enriched from blood (not recorded which). These receptor sequences come from a woman aged 45-59 years who had recovered from COVID-19.

By share, this clone ranks as medium-sized. The J gene is TRBJ1-1, the V gene TRBV27, with D tentatively TRBD1 (6 bases). CDR3 length: 15 amino acids. V was clipped by 0 bases and J by 2 bases, with 10 bases between them. Germline V gene lookup returns CDR1 MNHEY and CDR2 SMNVEV (reference sequence). The CDR3 here is CASSLSSRGNTEAFF. The CDR3 DNA is TGTGCCAGCAGTTTATCTTCCAGGGGTAACACTGAAGCTTTCTTT.

V is TRBV14 and J is TRBJ2-1, with D unresolved. The V end lost 2 bases, the J end lost 4 bases, and 12 bases lay between the germline ends. The CDR3 totals 15 residues. The germline V gene has CDR1 SGHDN and CDR2 FVKESK. The CDR3 nucleotides are TGTGCCAGCAGCCAATACTCCGGCGGTTACAATGAGCAGTTCTTC. Encoded protein: CASSQYSGGYNEQFF.